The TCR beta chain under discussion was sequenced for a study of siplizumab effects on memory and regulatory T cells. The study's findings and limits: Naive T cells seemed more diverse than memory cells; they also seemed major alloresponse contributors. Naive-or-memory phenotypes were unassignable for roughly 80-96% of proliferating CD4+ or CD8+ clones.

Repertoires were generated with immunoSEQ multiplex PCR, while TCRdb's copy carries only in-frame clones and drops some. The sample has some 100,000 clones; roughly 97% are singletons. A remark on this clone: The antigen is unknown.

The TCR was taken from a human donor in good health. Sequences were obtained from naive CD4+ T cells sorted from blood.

In nucleotides, the CDR3 is TGTGCCAGTAGTCTCGATAGCGGGGGGTTCCAAGAGACCCAGTACTTC. This translates into CASSLDSGGFQETQYF. The chain uses TRBV19 and TRBJ2-5, with TRBD2 identical over 10 bases. Trimming cost V 5 bases and J 1 base; bases outside gene matches: 7. In germline, CDR1 is LNHDA, CDR2 SQIVND (reference sequence). The CDR3 spans 16 residues. Supplemented by reference TRBV19 and TRBJ2-5, the full variable domain reads DGGITQSPKYLFRKEGQNVTLSCEQNLNHDAMYWYRQDPGQGLRLIYYSQIVNDFQKGDIAEGYSVSREKKESFPLTVTSAQKNPTAFYLCASSLDSGGFQETQYFGPGTRLLVL.